Following are 21 T cell receptor beta chains from one sample sequenced in a study of blood T cell repertoires in COVID-19. Only in-frame clones appear in the TCRdb table, and some are missing; sequencing was by immunoSEQ multiplex PCR. Altogether hundreds of thousands of clones are present, roughly 80% being singletons, with the ten largest covering roughly a tenth. The specimen sequenced was peripheral blood. These receptors originate from a woman between 50 and 59 years old who had recovered from COVID-19.

CDR3 nucleotides: TGTGCCAGCAACTACAGGGATCCCTCCTACGAGCAGTACTTC. It yields the protein CASNYRDPSYEQYF. The chain uses TRBV28 and TRBJ2-7, with D possibly matching TRBD1 (6 bases). Germline V gene lookup returns CDR1 MDHEN and CDR2 SYDVKM. This CDR3 has 14 amino acids. Deletions cut 7 bases from V and 0 bases from J, with 13 bases between.

As concerns this clone: It is unclear where the CDR3 begins or ends on the DNA, so no DNA is shown, and the CDR3 is as TCRdb lists it. V usage is TRBV27 and J usage is TRBJ2-1; the table gives TRBD2 as D, unverified against the DNA. The CDR3 length is 17 residues, termini included. CDR1 and CDR2 (germline): MNHEY, SMNVEV (reference sequence). The CDR3 sequence: CASSLSAVLARGNEQFF.

The chain's CDR3 is CASSSGTGGIYGYGYTF. The CDR3 bases are TGTGCCAGCAGTTCCGGGACAGGGGGCATTTATGGCTATGGCTACACCTTC. This chain links TRBV28 with TRBJ1-2; 12 bases match TRBD1. Germline loops: CDR1 MDHEN, CDR2 SYDVKM. The junction had 10 bases not matched to a gene; V was cut back by 4 bases and J by 4 bases. This CDR3 comprises 17 residues.

This clone was seen ten or more times. The chain joins TRBV4-2 to TRBJ2-5; 8 positions agree with TRBD2. V gave up 4 bases and J gave up 0 bases; unmatched junction bases: 13. CDR3 length: 18 amino acids. Germline CDR1 reads LGHNA; CDR2 reads YNFKEQ. The CDR3 DNA follows: TGTGCCAGCAGCCTGGGCGGGGGGTTCGATTTGGACCAAGAGACCCAGTACTTC. Residues: CASSLGGGFDLDQETQYF.

This rearrangement joins TRBV4-1 to TRBJ1-1; D is ambiguous. With 1 base removed from V and 0 bases from J, the gap between germline ends came to 15 bases. The CDR3 is made up of 17 amino acids. From germline, CDR1 is MGHRA and CDR2 YSYEKL. The CDR3 sequence: CASSQGLRGALNTEAFF. The CDR3, as DNA: TGCGCCAGCAGCCAAGGCCTGCGGGGTGCCCTGAACACTGAAGCTTTCTTT.

The chain has TRBV3-1 (or the pseudogene TRBV3-2) and TRBJ2-3; 10 bases are a match to TRBD2. There are 16 residues in the CDR3. The germline CDR1 and CDR2 sequences are LGHDT and YNNKEL (reference sequence). V was clipped by 2 bases and J by 0 bases; unmatched bases: 2. For the CDR3, the DNA is TGTGCCAGCAGCCAACTAGCGGGGGTAAGCACAGATACGCAGTATTTT. Protein: CASSQLAGVSTDTQYF.

V usage is TRBV6-2 or TRBV6-3 and J usage is TRBJ2-1, with a weak D call TRBD2 (6 bases). The CDR3 totals 17 residues. The V end was cut by 3 bases, the J end by 2 bases, with 17 bases between. Germline assignment: CDR1 MNHEY and CDR2 SVGEGT. The CDR3 DNA reads as TGTGCCAGCAGTTATCCCGAGGGGCGGGGAACCTACAATGAGCAGTTCTTC. Translating gives CASSYPEGRGTYNEQFF.

The rearrangement joins TRBV5-1 to TRBJ1-1, with 9 bases matching TRBD1. This CDR3 spans 18 amino acids. CDR1 and CDR2 from the germline V gene are SGHRS and YFSETQ. V lost 1 base and J lost 0; bases outside the gene matches: 10. Here the CDR3 DNA reads TGCGCCAGCAGCTTGTATGGACAGGGGAGCGGGATGAACACTGAAGCTTTCTTT. Encoded protein: CASSLYGQGSGMNTEAFF.

The V and J genes are TRBV27 and TRBJ2-1, with D tentatively TRBD2 (7 bases). The CDR3 loop spans 17 amino acids. Trimming took 3 bases from V and 3 from J, leaving 18 bases between them. Germline V CDR1 and CDR2: MNHEY, SMNVEV (reference sequence). CDR3 nucleotide sequence: TGTGCCAGCAGTTTGGAGTCACGGGGGGCCTACTACAATGAGCAGTTCTTC. It codes for CASSLESRGAYYNEQFF.

The V and J genes are TRBV4-3 and TRBJ1-5; D is uncertain. Germline assignment: CDR1 LGHNA and CDR2 YSLEER. This CDR3 has 13 residues. Trimming took off 0 bases at V and 5 bases at J, with 5 bases between the two ends. The CDR3 loop reads CASSQDSYQPQHF. DNA of the CDR3: TGCGCCAGCAGCCAAGACTCCTATCAGCCCCAGCATTTT.

This clone has a count of ten or more. This rearrangement joins TRBV3-1 (or the pseudogene TRBV3-2) to TRBJ2-3; a weak D match, TRBD2 (5 bases). The CDR3 consists of 14 residues. CDR1 is LGHDT and CDR2 is YNNKEL in the germline V gene (reference sequence). V shed 6 bases and J shed 6 bases, with 16 bases lying between them. The CDR3 sequence: CASRGGSPRDTQYF. Here the CDR3 DNA reads TGTGCCAGCAGGGGCGGGTCACCAAGGGATACGCAGTATTTT.

This clone has just a few counts. The chain uses TRBV27 and TRBJ2-4, with D perhaps matching TRBD1 (6 bases). From germline, CDR1 is MNHEY and CDR2 SMNVEV (reference sequence). Trimming left V 5 bases short and J 8 bases short, with 10 bases between. The CDR3 spans 12 residues. CDR3 in amino acids: CASSPRGDIQYF. The CDR3 region has the DNA TGTGCCAGCAGTCCCAGGGGAGACATTCAGTACTTC.

This chain uses TRBV30 with TRBJ2-5, with no clear D. Germline V gene lookup returns CDR1 GTSNPN and CDR2 SVGIG (reference sequence). Trimming left V 3 bases short and J 0 bases short, with 5 bases between. The CDR3 has 12 amino acids. CDR3 sequence (DNA): TGTGCCTGGAGCCCTCACCAAGAGACCCAGTACTTC. Translation: CAWSPHQETQYF.

The rearrangement joins TRBV7-2 to TRBJ2-2; the match to TRBD2 covers 8 bases. After removal of 3 bases from V and 7 bases from J, the junction contained 7 bases not matched to a gene. This CDR3 has 15 amino acids. CDR1 is SGHTA, CDR2 FQGNSA, per germline. The CDR3 DNA sequence: TGTGCCAGCAGCTTGGCCGGACTAGCAAACGGGGAGCTGTTTTTT. Protein: CASSLAGLANGELFF.

This clone occurred once. The V gene is TRBV6-2 or TRBV6-3, the J gene TRBJ1-1, with TRBD1 matching over 8 bases. V lost 2 bases and J lost 3; bases outside the gene matches: 8. This CDR3 region has 16 residues. Germline assignment: CDR1 MNHEY and CDR2 SVGEGT. CDR3 loop: CASSYGAGGIDTEAFF. CDR3 DNA sequence: TGTGCCAGCAGTTACGGAGCAGGGGGCATCGACACTGAAGCTTTCTTT.

The V call is TRBV9, the J call TRBJ1-4, with 7 positions matching TRBD1. Trimming cost V 0 bases and J 7 bases; bases outside gene matches: 18. Germline CDR1 and CDR2: SGDLS and YYNGEE. The CDR3 extends over 19 amino acids. The DNA for the CDR3 is TGTGCCAGCAGCGTAGAGTTGGGAGACCGGACAGGATTAGGTGAAAAACTGTTTTTT. Amino acids: CASSVELGDRTGLGEKLFF.

Only one count was recorded for this clone. The CDR3 coding sequence is TGTGCCAGCACCGCCTCCCAGGGGGCGGGGGAGACCCAGTACTTC. Its translation is CASTASQGAGETQYF. The chain uses TRBV2 and TRBJ2-5; 8 bases fit TRBD1. V lost 7 bases to trimming and J lost 5 bases; unmatched junction nucleotides: 12. The germline gives CDR1 SNHLY, CDR2 FYNNEI. The CDR3 covers 15 residues. Supplemented by reference TRBV2 and TRBJ2-5, the full variable domain reads EPEVTQTPSHQVTQMGQEVILRCVPISNHLYFYWYRQILGQKVEFLVSFYNNEISEKSEIFDDQFSVERPDGSNFTLKIRSTKLEDSAMYFCASTASQGAGETQYFGPGTRLLVL.

The chain links TRBV19 to TRBJ1-2; D not certain. Germline assignment: CDR1 LNHDA and CDR2 SQIVND (reference sequence). The CDR3 runs to 13 residues. Trimming pared 6 bases from V and 5 bases from J, leaving 13 bases between. In nucleotides, the CDR3 is TGTGCCAGTAGATCTGGGGAGCTATATGGCTACACCTTC. As protein: CASRSGELYGYTF. The full variable domain, in which reference TRBV19 and TRBJ1-2 provide the parts outside the CDR3, is DGGITQSPKYLFRKEGQNVTLSCEQNLNHDAMYWYRQDPGQGLRLIYYSQIVNDFQKGDIAEGYSVSREKKESFPLTVTSAQKNPTAFYLCASRSGELYGYTFGSGTRLTVV.

This clone was detected a few times. V is TRBV21-1 and J is TRBJ1-2; TRBD1, as called in the table, went unchecked against the DNA. TRBV21-1 is a known pseudogene. The CDR3 is 14 residues long. The CDR3: CASSRRQGNYGYTF. The DNA for the CDR3 is TGTGCCAGCAGCAGACGACAGGGGAACTATGGCTACACCTTC.

The CDR3: CASSRVTSGSGNEQFF. In nucleotides, the CDR3 is TGTGCCAGCAGTCGGGTGACTAGCGGGAGTGGAAATGAGCAGTTCTTC. This sequence joins TRBV27 and TRBJ2-1; 12 bases match TRBD2. The CDR3 is 16 residues long. Germline values: CDR1 MNHEY, CDR2 SMNVEV (reference sequence). Germline trimming cut 5 bases from V and 7 bases from J; bases unmatched to any gene: 9.

The chain couples TRBV7-3 to TRBJ2-2, with TRBD1 identical over 12 bases. Unmatched junction bases numbered 5, after V lost 5 bases and J lost 7 bases. The CDR3 sequence is 15 residues long. Germline CDR1 is SGHTA and CDR2 is FQGTGA. The CDR3 DNA is TGTGCCAGCAGCCCTGGGACAGGGGGCGGCGGGGAGCTGTTTTTT. Protein sequence: CASSPGTGGGGELFF.